These T cell receptor beta chains were read from a single sample in a study of identical twins. MiXCR, applied by TCRdb to the 5' RACE reads, yields one record per CDR3 protein. This table holds about 920,000 distinct CDR3 sequences, 9% to 15% found once. The same sample was also studied in work on yellow fever vaccine responses in identical twins.

Source material: PBMCs. The receptors originated from a woman between 18 and 29 years old in good health. CDR3s include the opening cysteine and the closing phenylalanine or tryptophan. The D gene is left open where the match is weak. The size entry is marked missing in some rows and otherwise reads once, few, many or a size class.

d_call	v_call	j_call	clone_size	cdr3_aa	cdr3_nt
NA	TRBV12-3/TRBV12-4	TRBJ2-2	few	CASSRITTGELFF	TGTGCCAGCAGCAGAATTACCACCGGGGAGCTGTTTTTT
NA	TRBV28	TRBJ2-1	few	CASSQAWERQFF	TGTGCCAGCAGCCAGGCCTGGGAGAGGCAGTTCTTC
TRBD2	TRBV2	TRBJ2-7	few	CASRSGTSAYEQYF	TGTGCCAGCAGATCCGGGACTAGCGCGTACGAGCAGTACTTC
NA	TRBV10-2	TRBJ2-5	NA	CASSESTAGLETQYF	TGCGCCAGCAGTGAGTCGACCGCGGGACTAGAGACCCAGTACTTC
TRBD2	TRBV9	TRBJ2-1	NA	CASSVVFSGLYNEQFF	TGTGCCAGCAGCGTAGTTTTTAGCGGGCTTTACAATGAGCAGTTCTTC
NA	TRBV3-1	TRBJ2-6	many	CASSPTSSGANVLTF	TGTGCCAGCAGCCCAACTAGCTCTGGGGCCAACGTCCTGACTTTC
TRBD2	TRBV7-8	TRBJ2-2	many	CASSFGRAGTGELFF	TGTGCCAGCAGCTTCGGGAGGGCCGGTACCGGGGAGCTGTTTTTT
TRBD2	TRBV6-5	TRBJ2-5	few	CASSYSGLVGETQYF	TGTGCCAGCAGTTACTCCGGACTAGTAGGAGAGACCCAGTACTTC
NA	TRBV5-6	TRBJ2-5	few	CASSLDDETQYF	TGTGCCAGCAGCTTGGATGATGAGACCCAGTACTTC
TRBD2	TRBV20-1	TRBJ2-1	NA	CSAPKPERGSYNEQFF	TGCAGTGCCCCCAAACCGGAGCGGGGATCCTACAATGAGCAGTTCTTC
NA	TRBV20-1	TRBJ2-1	many	CSARGAFGNEVEQFF	TGCAGTGCTAGAGGGGCATTTGGAAATGAGGTTGAGCAGTTCTTC
NA	TRBV27	TRBJ2-3	few	CASSPRQPNREWFTDTQYF	TGTGCCAGCAGTCCCCGTCAACCAAACAGAGAGTGGTTCACAGATACGCAGTATTTT
NA	TRBV12-3/TRBV12-4	TRBJ1-1	many	CASSLGPANTEAFF	TGTGCCAGCAGTTTAGGTCCGGCTAACACTGAAGCTTTCTTT
TRBD2	TRBV20-1	TRBJ2-7	few	CSAEPGGGPEQYF	TGCAGTGCTGAACCCGGGGGGGGCCCCGAGCAGTACTTC
TRBD1	TRBV9	TRBJ1-2	few	CASSPPTGAIYGYTF	TGTGCCAGCAGCCCCCCGACAGGGGCGATCTATGGCTACACCTTC
NA	TRBV7-2	TRBJ2-5	NA	CASRRYIQETQYF	TGTGCCAGCAGGCGCTATATCCAAGAGACCCAGTACTTC
TRBD2	TRBV9	TRBJ2-3	NA	CASSDTSGRVGDTQYF	TGTGCCAGCAGCGATACTAGCGGGAGGGTTGGAGATACGCAGTATTTT
TRBD1	TRBV20-1	TRBJ2-2	NA	CSASRQGLASGELFF	TGCAGTGCCTCAAGACAGGGGTTAGCGTCCGGGGAGCTGTTTTTT
NA	TRBV16	TRBJ2-3	few	CASSQSSLVDTQYF	TGTGCCAGCAGCCAATCGAGCCTAGTGGATACGCAGTATTTT
TRBD2	TRBV10-3	TRBJ2-1	many	CAISEGGSSYNEQFF	TGTGCCATCAGTGAGGGCGGGAGTTCCTACAATGAGCAGTTCTTC
NA	TRBV2	TRBJ2-1	few	CASRKESTYNEQFF	TGTGCCAGCAGGAAGGAGTCAACCTACAATGAGCAGTTCTTC
TRBD1	TRBV6-1	TRBJ2-2	few	CASGTGFGTGELFF	TGTGCCAGCGGGACAGGGTTCGGGACCGGGGAGCTGTTTTTT
TRBD1	TRBV6-2/TRBV6-3	TRBJ2-5	many	CASSPLRGRVWETQYF	TGTGCCAGCAGTCCGCTTAGGGGGCGAGTATGGGAGACCCAGTACTTC
NA	TRBV20-1	TRBJ2-1	few	CSAILRSTYNEQFF	TGCAGTGCTATCCTTCGGAGTACCTACAATGAGCAGTTCTTC
NA	TRBV10-3	TRBJ2-3	many	CAISGRLGTDTQYF	TGTGCCATCAGTGGACGGCTGGGCACAGATACGCAGTATTTT
TRBD1	TRBV29-1	TRBJ2-7	NA	CSVERQGIPYEQYF	TGCAGCGTTGAGAGACAGGGGATTCCCTACGAGCAGTACTTC
NA	TRBV29-1	TRBJ2-1	NA	CSGAGNEQFF	TGCAGCGGGGCGGGAAATGAGCAGTTCTTC
NA	TRBV18	TRBJ2-7	NA	CASSPRPEAVRDF	TGTGCCAGCTCACCAAGACCAGAAGCGGTGCGGGACTTC
NA	TRBV13	TRBJ1-1	few	CASSPTEAGPEAFF	TGTGCCAGCAGCCCCACTGAGGCGGGCCCTGAAGCTTTCTTT
TRBD1	TRBV12-3/TRBV12-4	TRBJ1-2	many	CASRRGTANYGYTF	TGTGCCAGCAGACGAGGGACAGCTAACTATGGCTACACCTTC
NA	TRBV5-6	TRBJ1-2	NA	CASSLGARDYGYTF	TGTGCCAGCAGCTTGGGTGCCAGGGACTATGGCTACACCTTC
NA	TRBV14	TRBJ1-1	NA	CASSQDRGRPGTEAFF	TGTGCCAGCAGCCAAGATCGAGGACGACCGGGGACTGAAGCTTTCTTT
TRBD1	TRBV29-1	TRBJ1-2	few	CSVDPTGGNYGYTF	TGCAGCGTTGATCCTACAGGGGGAAACTATGGCTACACCTTC
NA	TRBV7-9	TRBJ1-5	NA	CASSLEFQPQHF	TGTGCCAGCAGCTTAGAGTTCCAGCCCCAGCATTTT
TRBD2	TRBV24-1	TRBJ2-1	few	CATSDSGHRASGGRQFF	TGTGCCACCAGTGATTCGGGTCATAGGGCTTCGGGGGGAAGGCAGTTCTTC
NA	TRBV27	TRBJ2-7	NA	CASSLKLEGQSYEQYF	TGTGCCAGCAGTTTAAAGTTGGAGGGCCAATCCTACGAGCAGTACTTC
NA	TRBV4-1	TRBJ2-1	many	CASSQGVTASLLDNEQFF	TGCGCCAGCAGCCAAGGGGTGACAGCCTCCCTTCTCGACAATGAGCAGTTCTTC
NA	TRBV20-1	TRBJ2-3	few	CSARGPAASTDTQYF	TGCAGTGCTAGAGGCCCGGCTGCTAGCACAGATACGCAGTATTTT
TRBD1	TRBV6-5	TRBJ2-6	few	CASSWGTGTGSSGANVLTF	TGTGCCAGCAGTTGGGGGACCGGGACAGGCTCCTCTGGGGCCAACGTCCTGACTTTC
NA	TRBV2	TRBJ1-5	few	CASSSLDTIVEAQHF	TGTGCCAGCTCCTCCCTCGACACTATCGTAGAGGCCCAGCATTTT
NA	TRBV2	TRBJ2-1	NA	CASSEGIISSYNEQFF	TGTGCCAGCAGTGAGGGCATTATAAGCTCCTACAATGAGCAGTTCTTC
TRBD2	TRBV20-1	TRBJ2-3	many	CSAAPGGRTDTQYF	TGCAGTGCGGCACCTGGCGGGAGGACAGATACGCAGTATTTT
NA	TRBV28	TRBJ1-5	NA	CASSFPINSNQPQHF	TGTGCCAGCAGTTTTCCGATTAATAGCAATCAGCCCCAGCATTTT
TRBD2	TRBV5-6	TRBJ2-7	many	CASSLDLAGAYEQYF	TGTGCCAGCAGCTTGGATCTTGCGGGAGCCTACGAGCAGTACTTC
NA	TRBV5-5	TRBJ1-4	few	CASSLPASAPELFF	TGTGCCAGCAGCTTGCCCGCCTCTGCTCCAGAACTGTTTTTT
NA	TRBV2	TRBJ1-1	many	CASLTWDMNTEAFF	TGTGCCAGCCTGACTTGGGACATGAACACTGAAGCTTTCTTT
NA	TRBV6-1	TRBJ2-5	many	CAGERGPEGETQYF	TGTGCCGGAGAACGAGGTCCTGAGGGGGAGACCCAGTACTTC
TRBD2	TRBV20-1	TRBJ2-1	NA	CSASPAPSGIYNEQFF	TGCAGTGCCTCCCCAGCCCCTAGCGGAATTTACAATGAGCAGTTCTTC
NA	TRBV5-1	TRBJ2-1	few	CASSLALVTGRPFEQFF	TGCGCCAGCAGCTTGGCCCTTGTCACAGGCCGTCCCTTTGAGCAGTTCTTC
NA	TRBV7-6	TRBJ2-5	few	CASSPHRSPETQYF	TGTGCCAGCAGCCCACACAGGAGTCCTGAGACCCAGTACTTC
NA	TRBV28	TRBJ1-4	NA	CASGKHAGDWGEKLFF	TGTGCCAGCGGCAAGCATGCTGGGGATTGGGGTGAAAAACTGTTTTTT
NA	TRBV7-9	TRBJ2-5	few	CASSLTAGETQYF	TGTGCCAGCAGCTTAACAGCAGGAGAGACCCAGTACTTC
NA	TRBV2	TRBJ1-6	NA	CASTLETVLPPLHF	TGTGCCAGCACCCTCGAGACAGTGCTTCCACCCCTCCACTTT
NA	TRBV5-1	TRBJ1-5	many	CASSPATGNQPQHF	TGCGCCAGCAGCCCGGCGACAGGCAATCAGCCCCAGCATTTT
NA	TRBV3-1	TRBJ1-1	NA	CASSPGEGLREAFF	TGTGCCAGCAGCCCAGGCGAGGGGCTGAGAGAAGCTTTCTTT